Listed below are T cell receptor beta chains from one sample, sequenced in a study of cytomegalovirus exposure and HLA in healthy donors. The protocol was immunoSEQ multiplex PCR, while the TCRdb copy is restricted to in-frame clones and leaves out a portion. The table has around 150,000 clones, 75% seen once. The sample comprised PBMCs. Receptors were obtained from a woman aged 50 to 65 in good health and CMV-seropositive. Each CDR3 is given with its conserved first and last residue. The D gene is left open where the match is weak. A clone size is listed for some rows: how often the clone was seen (once, few, many), or a class if it is expanded.

TRBV9	.	TRBD1	TRBJ1-4	CASSVGNGQGGEKLFF	TGTGCCAGCAGCGTAGGGAACGGGCAGGGGGGCGAAAAACTGTTTTTT
TRBV29-1	.	.	TRBJ2-3	CSVDGGAGYGTDTQYF	TGCAGCGTTGACGGTGGCGCGGGGTACGGCACAGATACGCAGTATTTT
TRBV7-3	.	.	TRBJ2-5	CASSPGAGETQYF	TGTGCCAGCAGCCCCGGGGCGGGGGAGACCCAGTACTTC
TRBV11-2	.	.	TRBJ2-3	CASSSNPGLLTDTQYF	TGTGCCAGCAGCTCTAATCCGGGACTTCTCACAGATACGCAGTATTTT
TRBV6-5	.	.	TRBJ1-1	CAISGGSHGDTEAFF	TGTGCCATCAGCGGAGGGTCCCATGGTGACACTGAAGCTTTCTTT
TRBV2	.	TRBD1	TRBJ2-1	CASASPGGGYNEQFF	TGTGCCAGCGCCTCCCCAGGGGGCGGTTACAATGAGCAGTTCTTC
TRBV6-5	.	.	TRBJ1-1	CASRLVGLNTEAFF	TGTGCCAGCAGGCTCGTGGGCCTGAACACTGAAGCTTTCTTT
TRBV5-1	.	TRBD1	TRBJ2-7	CASSLGDRGDYEQYF	TGCGCCAGCAGCTTGGGGGACAGGGGGGATTACGAGCAGTACTTC
TRBV4-1	.	TRBD1	TRBJ1-2	CASSHTIGGSDYGYTF	TGCGCCAGCAGCCATACTATAGGGGGCTCCGACTATGGCTACACCTTC
TRBV2	many	TRBD1	TRBJ1-1	CASSGTGFSTEAFF	TGTGCCAGCAGCGGGACAGGTTTCTCCACTGAAGCTTTCTTT
TRBV5-1	.	.	TRBJ2-7	CASSPGHWDEQYF	TGCGCCAGCAGCCCAGGCCATTGGGACGAGCAGTACTTC
TRBV9	.	TRBD1	TRBJ1-6	CASSVARGTENSPLHF	TGTGCCAGCAGCGTAGCTCGGGGGACAGAAAATTCACCCCTCCACTTT
TRBV5-4	.	TRBD1	TRBJ1-2	CASGMSGTGGRGGYTF	TGTGCCAGCGGCATGTCCGGGACAGGGGGCCGGGGTGGCTACACCTTC
TRBV19	.	TRBD1	TRBJ1-6	CASRRMAGGSYNSPLHF	TGTGCCAGTAGGCGGATGGCAGGGGGCTCCTATAATTCACCCCTCCACTTT
TRBV4-1	.	.	TRBJ1-5	CASSQVSGGDQPQHF	TGCGCCAGCAGCCAAGTAAGCGGCGGGGATCAGCCCCAGCATTTT
TRBV10-2	.	.	TRBJ2-7	CASRMTGGYEQYF	TGCGCCAGCAGGATGACGGGTGGCTACGAGCAGTACTTC
TRBV30	.	.	TRBJ2-2	CAWSSHSGMTGELFF	TGTGCCTGGAGTTCTCACTCAGGGATGACCGGGGAGCTGTTTTTT
TRBV6-1	.	.	TRBJ1-2	CASISLDTSLGGYTF	TGTGCCAGCATTTCCTTGGACACTTCCCTCGGCGGCTACACCTTC
TRBV4-1	.	.	TRBJ1-6	CASSQVSSYNSPLHF	TGCGCCAGCAGCCAAGTCAGCTCCTATAATTCACCCCTCCACTTT
TRBV11-2	.	.	TRBJ1-1	CASSLRRQLNTEAFF	TGTGCCAGCAGCCTACGAAGACAGTTGAACACTGAAGCTTTCTTT
TRBV6-5	.	TRBD1	TRBJ2-7	CASSWDSTYEQYF	TGTGCCAGCAGTTGGGACAGCACCTACGAGCAGTACTTC
TRBV4-1	.	TRBD2	TRBJ2-3	CASSKDLAGGLTDTQYF	TGCGCCAGCAGCAAAGACCTAGCGGGGGGCCTCACAGATACGCAGTATTTT
TRBV9	.	TRBD1	TRBJ1-5	CASSVDGTGSEPQHF	TGTGCCAGCAGCGTAGACGGGACAGGCTCGGAGCCCCAGCATTTT
TRBV14	few	TRBD2	TRBJ2-7	CASSRGGGVEQYF	TGTGCCAGCAGCCGTGGGGGAGGGGTCGAGCAGTACTTC
TRBV27	.	TRBD1	TRBJ2-1	CASSYRDRGYNEQFF	TGTGCCAGCAGTTACAGGGACAGGGGCTACAATGAGCAGTTCTTC
TRBV5-6	.	.	TRBJ2-5	CASSLLLTEETQYF	TGTGCCAGCAGCTTGTTGTTGACAGAAGAGACCCAGTACTTC
TRBV9	.	.	TRBJ2-6	CASSRARGLGANVLTF	TGTGCCAGCAGCCGCGCGCGGGGTTTAGGGGCCAACGTCCTGACTTTC
TRBV6-1	.	TRBD1	TRBJ1-5	CASSEKTRDRANFSNQPQHF	TGTGCCAGCAGTGAAAAAACCCGGGACAGGGCGAACTTTAGCAATCAGCCCCAGCATTTT
TRBV7-2	.	.	TRBJ1-1	CASSFRGGSEAFF	TGTGCCAGCAGCTTTCGGGGGGGGAGTGAAGCTTTCTTT
TRBV10-1	.	TRBD1	TRBJ1-6	CAVLGTVNSPLHF	TGCGCCGTTTTAGGGACAGTTAATTCACCCCTCCACTTT
TRBV6-5	.	.	TRBJ1-6	CASSFRNSPLHF	TGTGCCAGCAGTTTTCGGAATTCACCCCTCCACTTT
TRBV19	.	.	TRBJ2-5	CASRPRARQETQYF	TGTGCCAGTAGGCCCAGGGCGCGACAAGAGACCCAGTACTTC
TRBV6-6	once	TRBD2	TRBJ2-1	CASTYRLALFF	TGTGCCAGCACTTACAGACTAGCCCTGTTCTTC
TRBV25-1	.	.	TRBJ1-3	CASSVPGGNTIYF	TGTGCCAGCAGTGTACCAGGTGGAAACACCATATATTTT
TRBV18	.	TRBD1	TRBJ2-5	CASSQTGTQETQYF	TGTGCCAGCTCACAGACAGGGACACAAGAGACCCAGTACTTC
TRBV4-1	.	.	TRBJ2-7	CASSQRGVREQYF	TGCGCCAGCAGCCAAAGAGGAGTACGGGAGCAGTACTTC
TRBV30	.	TRBD1	TRBJ1-2	CAWVENRGGYTF	TGTGCCTGGGTCGAAAACAGGGGTGGCTACACCTTC
TRBV19	.	.	TRBJ2-5	CASSRTRDRETQYF	TGTGCCAGTAGTAGGACTCGAGATCGGGAGACCCAGTACTTC
TRBV5-6	.	.	TRBJ1-1	CASSLSAGGRAFF	TGTGCCAGCAGCTTGTCCGCCGGCGGGCGGGCTTTCTTT
TRBV5-1	few	TRBD1	TRBJ2-7	CASSLGTGARGDEQYF	TGCGCCAGCAGCTTGGGGACAGGGGCCCGGGGTGACGAGCAGTACTTC
TRBV4-3	.	TRBD1	TRBJ1-2	CASSQDNRGNGYTF	TGCGCCAGCAGCCAAGATAACAGGGGCAATGGCTACACCTTC
TRBV25-1	.	TRBD1	TRBJ2-7	CASTDRANEQYF	TGTGCCAGCACAGACAGGGCAAACGAGCAGTACTTC
TRBV6-1	.	TRBD1	TRBJ2-1	CASSHLTGVNEQFF	TGTGCCAGCAGTCACCTGACAGGGGTCAATGAGCAGTTCTTC
TRBV19	.	TRBD2	TRBJ2-3	CASSHSGGRVRTDTQYF	TGTGCCAGTAGTCATAGCGGGGGGCGAGTACGCACAGATACGCAGTATTTT
TRBV15	.	.	TRBJ1-4	CATSSGPRRAEKLFF	TGTGCCACCAGCAGTGGACCCCGGCGGGCTGAAAAACTGTTTTTT
TRBV5-1	.	.	TRBJ1-4	CASSWLRLNEKLFF	TGCGCCAGCAGCTGGTTACGACTTAATGAAAAACTGTTTTTT
TRBV2	.	.	TRBJ2-1	CASIRTAREIIPGDEQFF	TGTGCCAGCATTAGGACAGCTAGGGAGATTATCCCCGGCGATGAGCAGTTCTTC
TRBV2	.	TRBD1	TRBJ1-5	CASREDRGDRHF	TGTGCCAGCAGAGAGGACAGGGGCGACCGGCATTTT
TRBV19	.	TRBD1	TRBJ1-5	CASSQRGLGQPQHF	TGTGCCAGTAGTCAAAGGGGGCTAGGTCAGCCCCAGCATTTT
TRBV6-1	.	.	TRBJ2-3	CASEKGTQYF	TGTGCCAGCGAAAAGGGGACGCAGTATTTT
TRBV13	.	TRBD1	TRBJ1-2	CASSQTGYADGYTF	TGTGCCAGCAGCCAGACAGGGTACGCGGATGGCTACACCTTC